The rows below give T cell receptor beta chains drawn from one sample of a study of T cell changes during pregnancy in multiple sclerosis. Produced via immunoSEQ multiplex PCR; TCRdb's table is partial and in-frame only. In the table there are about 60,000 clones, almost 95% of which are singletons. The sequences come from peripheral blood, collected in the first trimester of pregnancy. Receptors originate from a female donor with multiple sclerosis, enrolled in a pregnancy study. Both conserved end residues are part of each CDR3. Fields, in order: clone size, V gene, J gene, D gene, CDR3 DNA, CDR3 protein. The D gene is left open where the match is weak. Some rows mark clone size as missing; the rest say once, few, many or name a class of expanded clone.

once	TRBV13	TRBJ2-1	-	TGTGCCAGCAGCTCGGCACAGCTCTCCTACAATGAGCAGTTCTTC	CASSSAQLSYNEQFF
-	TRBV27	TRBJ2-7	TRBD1	TGTGCCAGCAGTAAGCCTGGGACAGGGGCGGTTTCCTACGAGCAGTACTTC	CASSKPGTGAVSYEQYF
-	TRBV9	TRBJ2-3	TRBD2	TGTGCCAGCAGCGTAGCAGCGGGGGGTAACACAGATACGCAGTATTTT	CASSVAAGGNTDTQYF
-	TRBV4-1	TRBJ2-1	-	TGCGCCAGCAGCCGAAACGGACAGCTGGATGAGCAGTTCTTC	CASSRNGQLDEQFF
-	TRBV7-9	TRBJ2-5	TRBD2	TGTGCCAGCAGCTCATTAGCGGGGGGGAGGCAAGAGACCCAGTACTTC	CASSSLAGGRQETQYF
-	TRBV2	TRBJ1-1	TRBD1	TGTGCCAGCACAGACAGGGTGAACACTGAAGCTTTCTTT	CASTDRVNTEAFF
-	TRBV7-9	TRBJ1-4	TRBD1	TGTGCCAGCAGCTCCTCAATCCGACAGGGGGGCGAAAAACTGTTTTTT	CASSSSIRQGGEKLFF
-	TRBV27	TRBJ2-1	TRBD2	TGTGCCAGCAGACGGGCGGGGGGTAGGGATGAGCAGTTCTTC	CASRRAGGRDEQFF
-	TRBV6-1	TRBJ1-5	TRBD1	TGTGCCAGCAGTGGAGGAACCGGGACAGGGTATCAGCCCCAGCATTTT	CASSGGTGTGYQPQHF
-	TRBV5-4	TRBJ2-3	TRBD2	TGTGCCAGCAGCTTGGGAGCCCAGCGGGGGGTGGCAGATACGCAGTATTTT	CASSLGAQRGVADTQYF
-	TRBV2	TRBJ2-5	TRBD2	TGTGCCAGCAGTGAAATTTTGAGTAGCGGGGGGCAAGAGACCCAGTACTTC	CASSEILSSGGQETQYF
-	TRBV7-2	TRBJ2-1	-	TGTGCCAGCAGCTTAGTAATCCGGGGGGAGCAGTTCTTC	CASSLVIRGEQFF
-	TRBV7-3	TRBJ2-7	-	TGTGCCAGCAGCTCTATACTGTACTCCTACGAGCAGTACTTC	CASSSILYSYEQYF
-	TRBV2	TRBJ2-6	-	TGTGCCAGCAGTGAAGAGAGGGCTGGGGCCAACGTCCTGACTTTC	CASSEERAGANVLTF
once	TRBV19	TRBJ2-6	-	TGTGCCAGTACCCCTACAGGGAGAGTCTCTGGGGCCAACGTCCTGACTTTC	CASTPTGRVSGANVLTF
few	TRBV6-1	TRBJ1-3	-	TGTGCCAGCAGTGAACAACAGGACTCTGGAAACACCATATATTTT	CASSEQQDSGNTIYF
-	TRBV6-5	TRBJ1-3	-	TGTGCCAGCAGTTACTCGAGGGGGGGGAACACCATATATTTT	CASSYSRGGNTIYF
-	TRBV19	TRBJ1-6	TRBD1	TGTGCCAGTAGTATAGGCGGGACAGGGTCCGATCTGGGTTCACCCCTCCACTTT	CASSIGGTGSDLGSPLHF
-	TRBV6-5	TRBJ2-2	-	TGTGCCAGCAGTTACGGCGGAACGAACACCGGGGAGCTGTTTTTT	CASSYGGTNTGELFF
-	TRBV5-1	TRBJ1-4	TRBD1	TGCGCCAGCAGCGCGGGGACAGGGGGAAATGAAAAACTGTTTTTT	CASSAGTGGNEKLFF
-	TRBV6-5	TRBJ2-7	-	TGTGCCAGCAGTCCCCAGACGGGGAGCTCCTACGAGCAGTACTTC	CASSPQTGSSYEQYF
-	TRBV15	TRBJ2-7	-	TGTGCCACCAGCAGAGACGTAGACTACGAGCAGTACTTC	CATSRDVDYEQYF
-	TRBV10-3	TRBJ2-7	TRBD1	TGTGCCATCAGTGGGTCGGACAGGGGGCCCTACGAGCAGTACTTC	CAISGSDRGPYEQYF
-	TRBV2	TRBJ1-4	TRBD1	TGTGCCAGCAACGGGGACAGGGGGAATGAAAAACTGTTTTTT	CASNGDRGNEKLFF
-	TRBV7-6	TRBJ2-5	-	TGTGCCAGCAGCTTAGTCGGGGTGGAGACCCAGTACTTC	CASSLVGVETQYF
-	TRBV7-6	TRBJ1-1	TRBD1	TGTGCCAGCAGCTTTGGACAGGCGAACACTGAAGCTTTCTTT	CASSFGQANTEAFF
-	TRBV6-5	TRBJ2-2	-	TGTGCCAGCAGTTTGCTCAGGGTCCTCACCGGGGAGCTGTTTTTT	CASSLLRVLTGELFF
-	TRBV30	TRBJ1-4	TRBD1	TGTGCCTGGACCAAACAGGGGCCTTATGAAAAACTGTTTTTT	CAWTKQGPYEKLFF
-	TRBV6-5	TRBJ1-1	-	TGTGCCAGCAGTTACTCGACGGGACTCGGGACTGAAGCTTTCTTT	CASSYSTGLGTEAFF
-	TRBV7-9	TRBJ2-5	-	TGTGCCAGCAGGCTAACCTCGGGGGAGAAGACCCAGTACTTC	CASRLTSGEKTQYF